The rows below give T cell receptor beta chains drawn from one sample of a study of graft-versus-host responses after intestinal transplantation. Produced via immunoSEQ multiplex PCR; TCRdb's table is partial and in-frame only. The sample consists of about 120,000 clones, 90% of them appearing once. These receptors' antigens are unknown. The sequences come from unstimulated CD4+ T cells sorted from spleen or lymph node cells, collected before intestinal transplant. The source of these receptors is a human donor who received an intestinal transplant. Each CDR3 is given with its conserved first and last residue. A D gene is named only where the DNA matches it firmly. The size field is filled for only some rows; it gives once, few, many or a size class.

J: TRBJ1-5; V: TRBV1; size: .; D: .; DNA: TGCACCAGCAGCCCCATGCGCGTATACAATCAGCCCCAGCATTTT; CDR3: CTSSPMRVYNQPQHF
J: TRBJ1-5; V: TRBV30; size: .; D: .; DNA: TGTGCCTGGACTGAGGGCGGGAATAGCAATCAGCCCCAGCATTTT; CDR3: CAWTEGGNSNQPQHF
J: TRBJ2-1; V: TRBV6-6; size: .; D: .; DNA: TGTGCCAGCAGTTGGGAGGGGGGGCAGAGAAATGAGCAGTTCTTC; CDR3: CASSWEGGQRNEQFF
J: TRBJ2-3; V: TRBV11-2; size: .; D: .; DNA: TGTGCCAGCAGCTGGGCTGGGTCAGCATTTAGCACAGATACGCAGTATTTT; CDR3: CASSWAGSAFSTDTQYF
J: TRBJ1-2; V: TRBV2; size: .; D: TRBD1; DNA: TGTGCCAGCAGGGGGACAGGGTCCGGCTACACCTTC; CDR3: CASRGTGSGYTF
J: TRBJ1-1; V: TRBV6-5; size: .; D: .; DNA: TGTGCCAGCAGTCCCCGCCCGAGGGTTAACACTGAAGCTTTCTTT; CDR3: CASSPRPRVNTEAFF
J: TRBJ1-2; V: TRBV30; size: once; D: .; DNA: TGTGCCTGGAGTGTTCCGCGACAGGCCGGCTACACCTTC; CDR3: CAWSVPRQAGYTF
J: TRBJ2-5; V: TRBV19; size: .; D: .; DNA: TGTGCCAGTAGTATTAGTACAGATTACCAAGAGACCCAGTACTTC; CDR3: CASSISTDYQETQYF
J: TRBJ2-1; V: TRBV30; size: .; D: TRBD1; DNA: TGTGCCTTTAACCCGGGACAGGGGATAGGGGGTGAGCAGTTCTTC; CDR3: CAFNPGQGIGGEQFF
J: TRBJ1-5; V: TRBV6-6; size: once; D: TRBD1; DNA: TGTGCCAGCAACGGGCAGGGGGGCAATCAGCCCCAGCATTTT; CDR3: CASNGQGGNQPQHF
J: TRBJ2-4; V: TRBV1; size: .; D: .; DNA: TGCACCAGCAGCCAGAGCAGGGGGAACATTCAGTACTTC; CDR3: CTSSQSRGNIQYF
J: TRBJ2-1; V: TRBV4-1; size: once; D: .; DNA: TGCGCCAGCAGCCGCGGGCCCGGCTACAATGAGCAGTTCTTC; CDR3: CASSRGPGYNEQFF
J: TRBJ1-1; V: TRBV15; size: .; D: TRBD1; DNA: TGTGCCACCGACGGACAGGGGAACACTGAAGCTTTCTTT; CDR3: CATDGQGNTEAFF
J: TRBJ1-5; V: TRBV7-6; size: .; D: .; DNA: TGTGCCAGCAGCAAACAGGGTAATGGACAGCCCCAGCATTTT; CDR3: CASSKQGNGQPQHF
J: TRBJ1-2; V: TRBV7-2; size: .; D: TRBD1; DNA: TGTGCCAGCAGCTTAGCGGCTGGACAGGGTATAGGCTACACCTTC; CDR3: CASSLAAGQGIGYTF
J: TRBJ2-2; V: TRBV5-6; size: .; D: .; DNA: TGTGCCAGCAGCCAAAATCACGGGGAGCTGTTTTTT; CDR3: CASSQNHGELFF
J: TRBJ2-7; V: TRBV27; size: .; D: .; DNA: TGTGCCAGCAGTTCCCCCGGGGATGGAAGCTCCTACGAGCAGTACTTC; CDR3: CASSSPGDGSSYEQYF
J: TRBJ1-1; V: TRBV19; size: .; D: .; DNA: TGTGCCAGTAGTATGGGGGGTTACACTGAAGCTTTCTTT; CDR3: CASSMGGYTEAFF
J: TRBJ2-5; V: TRBV5-1; size: .; D: .; DNA: TGCGCCAGCAGCTTGGGACTGTACCAAGAGACCCAGTACTTC; CDR3: CASSLGLYQETQYF
J: TRBJ1-1; V: TRBV5-1; size: .; D: .; DNA: TGCGCCAGCAGCTTGGAGTTTGGCAAAGAAGCTTTCTTT; CDR3: CASSLEFGKEAFF
J: TRBJ2-2; V: TRBV6-5; size: .; D: TRBD1; DNA: TGTGCCAGCAGTCAGGACAGGATCCGAACCGGGGAGCTGTTTTTT; CDR3: CASSQDRIRTGELFF
J: TRBJ2-2; V: TRBV7-2; size: .; D: .; DNA: TGTGCCAGCAGCTTATTCGGACTAACAAACACCGGGGAGCTGTTTTTT; CDR3: CASSLFGLTNTGELFF
J: TRBJ1-5; V: TRBV10-1; size: once; D: TRBD1; DNA: TGCGCCAGCAGAGATACAGGGGGCCCCCTCGGCCGGCCCCAGCATTTT; CDR3: CASRDTGGPLGRPQHF
J: TRBJ2-1; V: TRBV28; size: .; D: TRBD2; DNA: TGTGCCAGCAGTCCCTTGACTAGCGGGAGAGCGGGTGAGCAGTTCTTC; CDR3: CASSPLTSGRAGEQFF
J: TRBJ1-6; V: TRBV15; size: .; D: .; DNA: TGTGCCACCAGCAGAGATCCCGAGAATTCACCCCTCCACTTT; CDR3: CATSRDPENSPLHF
J: TRBJ1-1; V: TRBV18; size: .; D: .; DNA: TGTGCCAGCTCACAGTCGGAGGGCCCTTGGAACACTGAAGCTTTCTTT; CDR3: CASSQSEGPWNTEAFF
J: TRBJ2-3; V: TRBV7-3; size: once; D: TRBD2; DNA: TGTGCCAGCAGCCTGACTAGCGGGAGGACAGATACGCAGTATTTT; CDR3: CASSLTSGRTDTQYF
J: TRBJ2-5; V: TRBV7-7; size: .; D: .; DNA: TGTGCCAGCAGCCCCCATGGGGGACACCTCCAAGAGACCCAGTACTTC; CDR3: CASSPHGGHLQETQYF
J: TRBJ1-5; V: TRBV11-2; size: .; D: TRBD1; DNA: TGTGCCAGCAGCTCAACAGGGGTTCAGCCCCAGCATTTT; CDR3: CASSSTGVQPQHF
J: TRBJ2-7; V: TRBV7-2; size: .; D: TRBD2; DNA: TGTGCCAGCAGCTTAGTCGGGACTAGCGGAACTCACTACGAGCAGTACTTC; CDR3: CASSLVGTSGTHYEQYF
J: TRBJ2-1; V: TRBV18; size: .; D: .; DNA: TGTGCCAGCTCACTTAGCCAGACTTACAATGAGCAGTTCTTC; CDR3: CASSLSQTYNEQFF
J: TRBJ2-2; V: TRBV29-1; size: .; D: .; DNA: TGCAGCGTGAGGGAGGACACCGGGGAGCTGTTTTTT; CDR3: CSVREDTGELFF
J: TRBJ2-1; V: TRBV7-9; size: once; D: .; DNA: TGTGCCAGCAGCCAACGATTGGGGCGAGATGAGCAGTTCTTC; CDR3: CASSQRLGRDEQFF
J: TRBJ1-2; V: TRBV2; size: .; D: .; DNA: TGTGCCAGCGAAATCACTCCGGGCGGGATAAGTTACACCTTC; CDR3: CASEITPGGISYTF
J: TRBJ2-1; V: TRBV7-9; size: .; D: TRBD2; DNA: TGTGCCAGCAGCTTAATCGGCCTAGCGGGAGATGAGCAGTTCTTC; CDR3: CASSLIGLAGDEQFF
J: TRBJ1-1; V: TRBV7-2; size: .; D: .; DNA: TGTGCCAGCAGCTTTCTAGAGAACACTGAAGCTTTCTTT; CDR3: CASSFLENTEAFF
J: TRBJ1-4; V: TRBV7-9; size: .; D: .; DNA: TGTGCCAGCAGCTCGGGTGACAGTTTCAGTGAAAAACTGTTTTTT; CDR3: CASSSGDSFSEKLFF
J: TRBJ2-3; V: TRBV9; size: once; D: .; DNA: TGTGCCAGCAGCGTAGTCGCGGGGTTAACAGATACGCAGTATTTT; CDR3: CASSVVAGLTDTQYF
J: TRBJ1-6; V: TRBV6-1; size: .; D: TRBD1; DNA: TGTGCCAGCGGGGACAGGGTTAATTCACCCCTCCACTTT; CDR3: CASGDRVNSPLHF
J: TRBJ1-1; V: TRBV6-5; size: .; D: .; DNA: TGTGCCAGCAGTTACAGAGGCAGGGTCACTGAAGCTTTCTTT; CDR3: CASSYRGRVTEAFF
J: TRBJ2-2; V: TRBV19; size: once; D: .; DNA: TGTGCCAGTAGTACGCCGGGTCTCAACACCGGGGAGCTGTTTTTT; CDR3: CASSTPGLNTGELFF
J: TRBJ2-3; V: TRBV7-8; size: few; D: TRBD2; DNA: TGTGCCAGCAGCTCCAGCGGGATCTTCACAGATACGCAGTATTTT; CDR3: CASSSSGIFTDTQYF
J: TRBJ1-6; V: TRBV4-3; size: once; D: TRBD1; DNA: TGCGCCAGCAGCCAAGGACCGGACAGGGCCCGGCCCCTCCACTTT; CDR3: CASSQGPDRARPLHF
J: TRBJ2-1; V: TRBV28; size: .; D: .; DNA: TGTGCCAGCAGCCCCTGGAGGGCGGGAGTGGTAGGGGGTGAGCAGTTCTTC; CDR3: CASSPWRAGVVGGEQFF
J: TRBJ2-7; V: TRBV7-2; size: .; D: TRBD2; DNA: TGTGCCAGCAGCTTTAGCGGGGGGGCCTACGAGCAGTACTTC; CDR3: CASSFSGGAYEQYF
J: TRBJ1-6; V: TRBV13; size: .; D: TRBD1; DNA: TGTGCCAGCAGCTTAAGGGGACAGGTCAATTCACCCCTCCACTTT; CDR3: CASSLRGQVNSPLHF
J: TRBJ2-7; V: TRBV7-9; size: .; D: TRBD2; DNA: TGTGCCAGCAGCTTTGGCCCCGGGACTAGCGGCTACGAGCAGTACTTC; CDR3: CASSFGPGTSGYEQYF
J: TRBJ1-2; V: TRBV5-4; size: few; D: TRBD1; DNA: TGTGCCAGCAGCTGGGGACAGGGACGGTACACCTTC; CDR3: CASSWGQGRYTF
J: TRBJ1-1; V: TRBV6-5; size: few; D: .; DNA: TGTGCCAGCAGTTACTCGAGGGTGGACACTGAAGCTTTCTTT; CDR3: CASSYSRVDTEAFF
J: TRBJ2-1; V: TRBV15; size: once; D: TRBD1; DNA: TGTGCCACCAGCAGATTGCCGGGACAGATCAATGAGCAGTTCTTC; CDR3: CATSRLPGQINEQFF
J: TRBJ1-2; V: TRBV11-2; size: .; D: .; DNA: TGTGCCAGCAGCTTTGGGCAGGGTGGAGGCTACACCTTC; CDR3: CASSFGQGGGYTF